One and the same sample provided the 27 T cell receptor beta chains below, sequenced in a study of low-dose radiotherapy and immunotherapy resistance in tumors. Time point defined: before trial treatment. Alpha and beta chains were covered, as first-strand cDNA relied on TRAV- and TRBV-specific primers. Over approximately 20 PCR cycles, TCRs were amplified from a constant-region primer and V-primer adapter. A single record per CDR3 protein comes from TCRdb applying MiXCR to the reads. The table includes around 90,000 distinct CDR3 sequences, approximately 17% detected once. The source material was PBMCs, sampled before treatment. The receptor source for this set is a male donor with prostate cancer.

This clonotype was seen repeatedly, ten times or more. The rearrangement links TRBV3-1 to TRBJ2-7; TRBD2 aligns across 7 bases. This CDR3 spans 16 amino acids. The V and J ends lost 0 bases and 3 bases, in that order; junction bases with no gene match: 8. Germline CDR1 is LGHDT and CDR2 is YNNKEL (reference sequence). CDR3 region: CASSQDSLADGYEQYF. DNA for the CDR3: TGTGCCAGCAGCCAAGATTCGCTAGCGGACGGCTACGAGCAGTACTTC.

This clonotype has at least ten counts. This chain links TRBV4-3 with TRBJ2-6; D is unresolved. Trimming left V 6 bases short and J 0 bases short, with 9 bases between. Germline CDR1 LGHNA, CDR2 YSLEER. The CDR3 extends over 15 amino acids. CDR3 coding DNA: TGCGCCAGCAGGCCCACAGCCTCTGGGGCCAACGTCCTGACTTTC. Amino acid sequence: CASRPTASGANVLTF.

Written as DNA, the CDR3 is TGTGCCAGCAGCTTAGCGGGACTAGCGGGGGGGAATGAGCAGTTCTTC. It translates to CASSLAGLAGGNEQFF. V and J are TRBV7-3 and TRBJ2-1; 16 bases are a match to TRBD2. Trimming removed 2 bases from V and 7 bases from J; junction bases left unmatched: 2. Germline V lookup: CDR1 SGHTA, CDR2 FQGTGA. This CDR3 region has 16 residues.

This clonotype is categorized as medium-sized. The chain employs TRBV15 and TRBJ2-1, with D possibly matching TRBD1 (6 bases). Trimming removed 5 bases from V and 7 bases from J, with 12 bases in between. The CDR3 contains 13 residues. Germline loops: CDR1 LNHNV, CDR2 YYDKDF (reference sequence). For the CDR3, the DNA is TGTGCCACCAGCGATACTAGGGGGAATGAGCAGTTCTTC. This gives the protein CATSDTRGNEQFF. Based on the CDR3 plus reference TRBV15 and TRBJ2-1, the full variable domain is DAMVIQNPRYQVTQFGKPVTLSCSQTLNHNVMYWYQQKSSQAPKLLFHYYDKDFNNEADTPDNFQSRRPNTSFCFLDIRSPGLGDTAMYLCATSDTRGNEQFFGPGTRLTVL.

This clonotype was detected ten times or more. CDR3: CSVGEQRVGQYF. The CDR3 bases are TGCAGCGTTGGGGAGCAGCGAGTAGGGCAGTACTTC. J is TRBJ2-7 and V is TRBV29-1; perhaps TRBD2 as D (5 bases). The CDR3 has 12 amino acids. The V and J ends lost 4 bases and 9 bases respectively, with 16 bases between them. Germline-derived CDR1 and CDR2 are SQVTM and ANQGSEA.

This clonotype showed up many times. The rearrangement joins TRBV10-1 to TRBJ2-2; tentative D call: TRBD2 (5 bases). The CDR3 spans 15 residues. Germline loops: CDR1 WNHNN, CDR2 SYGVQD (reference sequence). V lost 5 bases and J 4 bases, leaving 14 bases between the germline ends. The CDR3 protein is CASSNQKGSTGELFF. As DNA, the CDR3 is TGCGCCAGCAGTAATCAAAAAGGGAGCACCGGGGAGCTGTTTTTT.

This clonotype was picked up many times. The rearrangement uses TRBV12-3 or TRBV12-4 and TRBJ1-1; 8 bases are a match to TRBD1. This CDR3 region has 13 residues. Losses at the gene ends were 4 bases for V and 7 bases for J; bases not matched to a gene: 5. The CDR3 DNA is TGTGCCAGCAGTTCCCAGGGGGCTGTTGAAGCTTTCTTT. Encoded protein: CASSSQGAVEAFF.

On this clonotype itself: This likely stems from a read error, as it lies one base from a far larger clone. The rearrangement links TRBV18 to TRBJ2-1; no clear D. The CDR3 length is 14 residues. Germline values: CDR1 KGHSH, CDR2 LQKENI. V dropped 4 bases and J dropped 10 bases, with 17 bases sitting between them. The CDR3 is CASSLSSRSYEQFF. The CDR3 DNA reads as TGTGCCAGCTCACTTAGTTCGAGATCCTACGAGCAGTTCTTC.

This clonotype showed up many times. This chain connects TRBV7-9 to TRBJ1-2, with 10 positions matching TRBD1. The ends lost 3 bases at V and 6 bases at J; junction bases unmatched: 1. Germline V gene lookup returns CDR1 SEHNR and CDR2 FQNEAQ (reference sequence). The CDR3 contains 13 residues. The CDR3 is CASSLDRGNGYTF. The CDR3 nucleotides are TGTGCCAGCAGCTTGGACAGGGGGAATGGCTACACCTTC.

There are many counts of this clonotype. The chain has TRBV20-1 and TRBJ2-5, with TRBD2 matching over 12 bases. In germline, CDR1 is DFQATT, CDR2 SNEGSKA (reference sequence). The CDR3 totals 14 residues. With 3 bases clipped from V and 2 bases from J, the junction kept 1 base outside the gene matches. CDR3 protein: CSASLAGGQETQYF. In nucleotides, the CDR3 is TGCAGTGCTAGTCTAGCGGGGGGGCAAGAGACCCAGTACTTC.

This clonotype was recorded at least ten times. In DNA, the CDR3 is TGTGCCAGCAGCGAAAACAGCGACACTGAAGCTTTCTTT. Its protein is CASSENSDTEAFF. The chain carries TRBV28 and TRBJ1-1; D remains unclear. This CDR3 is 13 amino acids long. Trimming removed 6 bases at V and 3 bases at J, with 11 bases between. Germline V gene sequence: CDR1 MDHEN, CDR2 SYDVKM.

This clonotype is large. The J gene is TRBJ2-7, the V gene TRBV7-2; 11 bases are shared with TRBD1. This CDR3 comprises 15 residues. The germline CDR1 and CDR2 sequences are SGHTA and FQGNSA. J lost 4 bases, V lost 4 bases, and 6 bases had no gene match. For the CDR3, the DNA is TGTGCCAGCAGCTCTAGGACAGGGGGCGTTTACGAGCAGTACTTC. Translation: CASSSRTGGVYEQYF.

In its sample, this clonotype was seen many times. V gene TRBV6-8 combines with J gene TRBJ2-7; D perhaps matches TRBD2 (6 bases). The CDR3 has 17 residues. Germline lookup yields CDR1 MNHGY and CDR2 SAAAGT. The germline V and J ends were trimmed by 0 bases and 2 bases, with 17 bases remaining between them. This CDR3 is CASSYSKGAGPAYEQYF. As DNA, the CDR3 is TGTGCCAGCAGTTACTCGAAGGGTGCGGGACCCGCCTACGAGCAGTACTTC.

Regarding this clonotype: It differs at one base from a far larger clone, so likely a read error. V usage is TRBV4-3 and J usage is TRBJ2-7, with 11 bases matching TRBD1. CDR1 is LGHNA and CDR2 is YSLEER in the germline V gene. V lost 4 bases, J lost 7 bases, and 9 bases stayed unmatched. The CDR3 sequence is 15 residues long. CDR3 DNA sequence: TGCGCCAGCAGCCTGGACAGGGGGCACTACAATGAGCAGTACTTC. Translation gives CASSLDRGHYNEQYF.

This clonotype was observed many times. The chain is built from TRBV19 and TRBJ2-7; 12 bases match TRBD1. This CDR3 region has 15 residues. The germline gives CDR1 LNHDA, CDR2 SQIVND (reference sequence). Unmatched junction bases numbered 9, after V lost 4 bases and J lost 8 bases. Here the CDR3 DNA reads TGTGCCAGTAGTACGCAACCCGGGACAGGGGGCAAGCAGTACTTC. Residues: CASSTQPGTGGKQYF.

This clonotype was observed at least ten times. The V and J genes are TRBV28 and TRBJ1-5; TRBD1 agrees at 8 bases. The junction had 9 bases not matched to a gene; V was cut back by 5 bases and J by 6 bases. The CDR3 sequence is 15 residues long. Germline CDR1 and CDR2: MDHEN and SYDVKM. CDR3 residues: CASSPPQGAVQPQHF. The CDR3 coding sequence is TGTGCCAGCAGTCCTCCCCAGGGGGCGGTTCAGCCCCAGCATTTT.

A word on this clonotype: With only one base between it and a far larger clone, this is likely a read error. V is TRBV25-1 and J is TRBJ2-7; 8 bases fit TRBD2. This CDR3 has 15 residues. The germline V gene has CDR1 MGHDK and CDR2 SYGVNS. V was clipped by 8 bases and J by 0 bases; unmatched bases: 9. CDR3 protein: CASGQIAGSSYEQYF. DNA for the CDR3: TGTGCCAGCGGCCAAATAGCGGGGAGCTCCTACGAGCAGTACTTC.

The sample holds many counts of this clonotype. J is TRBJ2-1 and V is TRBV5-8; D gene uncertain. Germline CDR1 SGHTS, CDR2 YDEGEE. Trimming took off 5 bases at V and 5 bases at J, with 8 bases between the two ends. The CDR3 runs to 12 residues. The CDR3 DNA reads TGTGCCAGCAGGGCCGATAACAATGAGCAGTTCTTC. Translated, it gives CASRADNNEQFF.

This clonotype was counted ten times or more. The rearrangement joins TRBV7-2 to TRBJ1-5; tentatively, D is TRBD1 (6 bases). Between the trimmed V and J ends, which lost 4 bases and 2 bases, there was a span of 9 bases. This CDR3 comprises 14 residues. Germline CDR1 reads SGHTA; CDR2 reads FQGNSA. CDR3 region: CASSSRQGNQPQHF. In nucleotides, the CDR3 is TGTGCCAGCAGCTCCCGACAGGGCAATCAGCCCCAGCATTTT.

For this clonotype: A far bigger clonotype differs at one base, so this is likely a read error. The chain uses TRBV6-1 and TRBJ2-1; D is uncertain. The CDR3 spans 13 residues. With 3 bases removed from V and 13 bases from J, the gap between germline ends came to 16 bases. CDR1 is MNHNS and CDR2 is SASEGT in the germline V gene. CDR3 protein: CASSDSSKNIQFF. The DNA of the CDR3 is TGTGCCAGCAGTGACAGTTCCAAAAACATTCAGTTCTTC.

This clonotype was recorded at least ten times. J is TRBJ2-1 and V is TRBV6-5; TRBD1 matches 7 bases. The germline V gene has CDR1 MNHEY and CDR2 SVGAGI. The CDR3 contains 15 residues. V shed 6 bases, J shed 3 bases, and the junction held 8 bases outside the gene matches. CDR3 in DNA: TGTGCCAGCAGACCGAACAGGGGATTCTACAATGAGCAGTTCTTC. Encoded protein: CASRPNRGFYNEQFF.

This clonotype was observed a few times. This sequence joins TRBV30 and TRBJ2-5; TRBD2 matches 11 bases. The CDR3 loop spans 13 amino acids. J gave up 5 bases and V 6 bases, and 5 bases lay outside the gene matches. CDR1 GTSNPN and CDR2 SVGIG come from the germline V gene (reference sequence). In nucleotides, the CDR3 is TGTGCCTGTAGCGGGGGGGCTGGTGAGACCCAGTACTTC. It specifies CACSGGAGETQYF.

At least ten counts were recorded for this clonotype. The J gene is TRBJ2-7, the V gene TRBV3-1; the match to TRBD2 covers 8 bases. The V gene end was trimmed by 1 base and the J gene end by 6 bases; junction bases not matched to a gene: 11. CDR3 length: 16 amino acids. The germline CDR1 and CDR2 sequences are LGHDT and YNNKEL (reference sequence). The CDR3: CASSQAPLGLAGEQYF. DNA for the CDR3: TGTGCCAGCAGCCAAGCCCCCCTCGGACTAGCAGGCGAGCAGTACTTC.

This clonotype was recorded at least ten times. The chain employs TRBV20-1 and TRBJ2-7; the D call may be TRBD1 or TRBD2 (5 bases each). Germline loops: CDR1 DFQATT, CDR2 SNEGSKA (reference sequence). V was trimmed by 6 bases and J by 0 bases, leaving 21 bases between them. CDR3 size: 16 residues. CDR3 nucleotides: TGCAGTGCCCAGTACGCCGGGACCCAACACTCCTACGAGCAGTACTTC. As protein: CSAQYAGTQHSYEQYF.

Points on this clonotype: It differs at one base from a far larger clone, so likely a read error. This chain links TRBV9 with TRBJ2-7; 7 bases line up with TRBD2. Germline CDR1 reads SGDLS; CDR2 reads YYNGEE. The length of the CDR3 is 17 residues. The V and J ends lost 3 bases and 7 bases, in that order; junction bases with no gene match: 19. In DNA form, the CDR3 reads TGTGCCAGCAGCGCTAAGCGGGACCAAGCCTCCTACAATGAGCAGTACTTC. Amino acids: CASSAKRDQASYNEQYF.

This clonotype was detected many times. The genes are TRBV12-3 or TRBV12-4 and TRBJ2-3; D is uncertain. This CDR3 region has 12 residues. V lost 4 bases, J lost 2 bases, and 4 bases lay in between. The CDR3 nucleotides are TGTGCCAGCAGTTACTTCACAGATACGCAGTATTTT. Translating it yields CASSYFTDTQYF.

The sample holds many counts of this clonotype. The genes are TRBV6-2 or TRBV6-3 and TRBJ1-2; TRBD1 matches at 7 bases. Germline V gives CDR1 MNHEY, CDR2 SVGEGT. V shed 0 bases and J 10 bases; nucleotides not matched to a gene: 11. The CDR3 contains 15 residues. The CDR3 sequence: CASSYSAYRGLFYTF. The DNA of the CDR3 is TGTGCCAGCAGTTACTCAGCCTACAGGGGACTATTCTACACCTTC.